Each of the 13 T cell receptor beta chains below was sequenced from the same sample in a study of spatial heterogeneity in lung cancer. Each CDR3 protein is one row after TCRdb ran MiXCR on the 5' RACE reads. The sample lists 77,000 or so distinct CDR3 sequences; approximately 20% were seen once. Time point meaning: sample taken at primary tumor resection. Material for sequencing was whole RNA from tumor, nontumor lung or frozen PBMC, left unsorted. The sample here was PBMCs, taken at surgery. The receptors derive from a male donor with early-stage non-small cell lung cancer.

The genes are TRBV11-1 and TRBJ1-6, with D hard to call. Germline V gives CDR1 SGHAT, CDR2 FQDESV (reference sequence). V lost 5 bases to trimming and J lost 0 bases, with 11 bases between them. The CDR3 is made up of 16 amino acids. The CDR3 loop reads CASSQDASSYNSPLHF. DNA of the CDR3: TGTGCCAGCAGCCAGGACGCCAGCTCCTATAATTCACCCCTCCACTTT.

This chain connects TRBV10-3 to TRBJ1-1; perhaps TRBD1 as D (5 bases). Trimming pared 5 bases from V and 5 bases from J, leaving 15 bases between. The CDR3 has 14 amino acids. Per the germline V gene, CDR1 is ENHRY and CDR2 is SYGVKD. The CDR3 sequence is CAISPSGLTTEAFF. The CDR3 DNA follows: TGTGCCATCAGTCCGTCGGGGCTTACTACTGAAGCTTTCTTT.

This clonotype was seen only a few times. This sequence joins TRBV29-1 and TRBJ1-2; D possibly corresponds to TRBD1 (6 bases). CDR1 SQVTM and CDR2 ANQGSEA come from the germline V gene. This CDR3 has 11 residues. Between the trimmed V and J ends, which lost 4 bases and 8 bases, there was a span of 11 bases. The CDR3 reads CSVGRTDGYTF. CDR3 nucleotides: TGCAGCGTTGGCAGGACAGACGGCTACACCTTC.

This clonotype was found a few times. The gene calls are TRBV19 and TRBJ2-1; no clear D. This CDR3 has 13 residues. The V end lost 2 bases, the J end lost 2 bases, and 4 bases lay between the germline ends. From germline, CDR1 is LNHDA and CDR2 SQIVND (reference sequence). The CDR3 loop is CASSIRPYNEQFF. The CDR3 nucleotides read TGTGCCAGTAGTATAAGGCCCTACAATGAGCAGTTCTTC. The full variable domain, in which reference TRBV19 and TRBJ2-1 provide the parts outside the CDR3, is DGGITQSPKYLFRKEGQNVTLSCEQNLNHDAMYWYRQDPGQGLRLIYYSQIVNDFQKGDIAEGYSVSREKKESFPLTVTSAQKNPTAFYLCASSIRPYNEQFFGPGTRLTVL.

The chain uses TRBV7-2 and TRBJ2-2; 9 bases agree with TRBD2. Germline V gene lookup returns CDR1 SGHTA and CDR2 FQGNSA. The V segment lost 1 base and the J segment 4 bases; nucleotides outside the gene matches: 1. The CDR3 is 15 residues long. The CDR3 nucleotides read TGTGCCAGCAGCTTAGGCGGGAGGGCCACCGGGGAGCTGTTTTTT. It is translated as CASSLGGRATGELFF.

This sequence joins TRBV2 and TRBJ1-6; TRBD1 is a possible D gene (6 bases). V lost 5 bases and J 10 bases, leaving 18 bases between the germline ends. Germline V CDR1 and CDR2: SNHLY, FYNNEI. The CDR3 loop spans 15 amino acids. CDR3 region: CASSKTRGVGSPLHF. In DNA, the CDR3 is TGTGCCAGCAGTAAGACCAGGGGTGTCGGCTCACCCCTCCACTTT.

Only a few counts were recorded for this clonotype. This sequence joins TRBV3-1 and TRBJ2-7; D remains ambiguous. The CDR3 consists of 14 residues. Trimming removed 3 bases from V and 3 bases from J, with 12 bases in between. The germline CDR1 and CDR2 sequences are LGHDT and YNNKEL (reference sequence). CDR3 in amino acids: CASSQGLGNYEQYF. The CDR3 DNA reads as TGTGCCAGCAGCCAGGGTTTGGGAAACTACGAGCAGTACTTC.

The chain uses TRBV28 and TRBJ2-5; the match to TRBD1 covers 7 bases. CDR1 is MDHEN and CDR2 is SYDVKM in the germline V gene. Losses at the gene ends were 4 bases for V and 4 bases for J; bases not matched to a gene: 9. There are 15 residues in the CDR3. The chain's CDR3 is CASSWGTAAGETQYF. As DNA, the CDR3 is TGTGCCAGCAGTTGGGGGACAGCCGCCGGAGAGACCCAGTACTTC. The complete variable domain, with remaining parts taken from reference TRBV28 and TRBJ2-5, reads DVKVTQSSRYLVKRTGEKVFLECVQDMDHENMFWYRQDPGLGLRLIYFSYDVKMKEKGDIPEGYSVSREKKERFSLILESASTNQTSMYLCASSWGTAAGETQYFGPGTRLLVL.

The chain recombines TRBV2 with TRBJ1-1; no definite D call. Trimming stripped 2 bases from V and 3 bases from J, with 10 bases between. Germline V gene lookup returns CDR1 SNHLY and CDR2 FYNNEI. The CDR3 totals 14 residues. This chain's CDR3 is CASSEIGGDTEAFF. The CDR3 nucleotides read TGTGCCAGCAGTGAAATTGGAGGTGACACTGAAGCTTTCTTT.

The V and J genes are TRBV5-4 and TRBJ2-1, with 15 bases lining up with TRBD2. V gave up 0 bases and J gave up 6 bases; unmatched junction bases: 10. Germline loops: CDR1 SGHNT, CDR2 YYREEE (reference sequence). There are 19 residues in the CDR3. The chain's CDR3 is CASSLGGLAGGGFGNEQFF. DNA of the CDR3: TGTGCCAGCAGCTTGGGGGGACTAGCGGGAGGAGGGTTCGGCAATGAGCAGTTCTTC.

This clonotype was recorded at least ten times. CDR3: CASSQDLGSGGKFF. CDR3 sequence (DNA): TGTGCCAGCAGCCAAGATTTGGGTAGCGGGGGGAAGTTCTTC. The V and J genes are TRBV14 and TRBJ2-1; 10 nucleotides align to TRBD2. CDR1 is SGHDN and CDR2 is FVKESK in the germline V gene. The V segment lost 0 bases and the J segment 14 bases; nucleotides outside the gene matches: 7. The CDR3 spans 14 residues.

The rearrangement links TRBV11-3 to TRBJ1-6, with D unclear. Germline assignment: CDR1 SGHNT and CDR2 YENEEA. Trimming took 0 bases from V and 9 from J, leaving 6 bases between them. There are 13 residues in the CDR3. The chain's CDR3 is CASSLEESSPLHF. The CDR3 DNA reads TGTGCCAGCAGCTTAGAAGAAAGTTCACCCCTCCACTTT.

The chain joins TRBV7-2 to TRBJ1-5; maybe TRBD1 (6 bases). CDR1 is SGHTA, CDR2 FQGNSA, per germline. The CDR3 sequence is 17 residues long. V dropped 5 bases and J dropped 7 bases, with 24 bases sitting between them. CDR3 loop: CASSPAAGGRRGQPQHF. CDR3 DNA sequence: TGTGCCAGCAGCCCCGCGGCGGGGGGGCGCCGAGGACAGCCCCAGCATTTT.